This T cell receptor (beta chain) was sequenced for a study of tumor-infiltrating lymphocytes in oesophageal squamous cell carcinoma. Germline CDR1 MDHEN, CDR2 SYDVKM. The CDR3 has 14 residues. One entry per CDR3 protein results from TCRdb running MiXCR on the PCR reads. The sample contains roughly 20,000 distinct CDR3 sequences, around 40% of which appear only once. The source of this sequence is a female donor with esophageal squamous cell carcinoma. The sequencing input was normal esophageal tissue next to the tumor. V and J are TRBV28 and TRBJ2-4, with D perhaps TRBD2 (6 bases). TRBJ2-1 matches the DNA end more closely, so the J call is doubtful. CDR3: CATYGGTVAWEQFF. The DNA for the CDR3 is TGTGCCACCTATGGGGGGACGGTTGCTTGGGAGCAGTTCTTC.